This is a list of T cell receptor beta chains from one sample in a study of T-cell memory formation after mild COVID-19. Each CDR3 protein is one row after TCRdb ran MiXCR on the 5' RACE reads. The table lists about 290,000 distinct CDR3 sequences, more than 15% of them singletons. Sample: PBMCs or a T cell subset sorted from them (not recorded which). The receptors were gathered from a man between 18 and 29 years old who had mild COVID-19 (a few samples of this study predate the infection). Cell type and time point are not known. Both conserved end residues are part of each CDR3. The D gene is left open where the match is weak. Clone size appears in some rows only: once, few, many, or a class for an expanded clone.

v_call: TRBV6-5
j_call: TRBJ1-4
clone_size: NA
d_call: NA
cdr3_nt: TGTGCCAGCAGTCCTACGGGGGGGGTAGGCGAAAAACTGTTTTTT
cdr3_aa: CASSPTGGVGEKLFF

v_call: TRBV20-1
j_call: TRBJ1-1
clone_size: NA
d_call: NA
cdr3_nt: TGCAGTGCTTCAGGGTATGACGTAGCTTTCTTT
cdr3_aa: CSASGYDVAFF

v_call: TRBV5-1
j_call: TRBJ2-7
clone_size: many
d_call: TRBD2
cdr3_nt: TGCGCCAGCAGCTTGTTCGGGGGGGACTCCTACGAGCAGTACTTC
cdr3_aa: CASSLFGGDSYEQYF

v_call: TRBV6-2/TRBV6-3
j_call: TRBJ1-1
clone_size: NA
d_call: NA
cdr3_nt: TGTGCCAGCAACCCCACAGGGAACACTGAAGCTTTCTTT
cdr3_aa: CASNPTGNTEAFF

v_call: TRBV5-1
j_call: TRBJ2-1
clone_size: NA
d_call: NA
cdr3_nt: TGCGCCAGCAGCTTGATTGGGGTGGAGTTCGTTGAGCAGTTCTTC
cdr3_aa: CASSLIGVEFVEQFF

v_call: TRBV27
j_call: TRBJ2-2
clone_size: NA
d_call: TRBD1
cdr3_nt: TGTGCCAGCAGCACGACAGGGGGCAACGGGGAGCTGTTTTTT
cdr3_aa: CASSTTGGNGELFF

v_call: TRBV27
j_call: TRBJ2-3
clone_size: few
d_call: TRBD2
cdr3_nt: TGTGCCAGCACGACGCTAGCGGGGGGGGCAGATACGCAGTATTTT
cdr3_aa: CASTTLAGGADTQYF

v_call: TRBV25-1
j_call: TRBJ2-2
clone_size: NA
d_call: NA
cdr3_nt: TGTGCCAGCAGTCACAAATCCCTCAGAGACACCGGGGAGCTGTTTTTT
cdr3_aa: CASSHKSLRDTGELFF

v_call: TRBV1
j_call: TRBJ2-5
clone_size: NA
d_call: NA
cdr3_nt: TGCACCAGCAGCCAAGGTTCGACAGGGAGGCAAGAGACCCAGTACTTC
cdr3_aa: CTSSQGSTGRQETQYF

v_call: TRBV6-4
j_call: TRBJ1-2
clone_size: NA
d_call: TRBD1
cdr3_nt: TGTGCCAGCACTCCCCGATACGGCTGGACAGGCGGGTACACCTTC
cdr3_aa: CASTPRYGWTGGYTF

v_call: TRBV9
j_call: TRBJ2-3
clone_size: few
d_call: TRBD2
cdr3_nt: TGTGCCAGCAGCGTAGTGGCTAGCGGGGCAGATACGCAGTATTTT
cdr3_aa: CASSVVASGADTQYF

v_call: TRBV30
j_call: TRBJ1-1
clone_size: NA
d_call: NA
cdr3_nt: TGTGCCTGCAACACTGAAGCTTTCTTT
cdr3_aa: CACNTEAFF

v_call: TRBV20-1
j_call: TRBJ2-1
clone_size: many
d_call: NA
cdr3_nt: TGCAGTGCCGGCCGGGACTTCCTTCCGAATGAGCAGTTCTTC
cdr3_aa: CSAGRDFLPNEQFF

v_call: TRBV7-9
j_call: TRBJ2-2
clone_size: NA
d_call: TRBD1
cdr3_nt: TGTGCCAGCAGACAGACAGGGGCGAACACCGGGGAGCTGTTTTTT
cdr3_aa: CASRQTGANTGELFF

v_call: TRBV20-1
j_call: TRBJ2-1
clone_size: NA
d_call: NA
cdr3_nt: TGCAGTGCTTCCCCCAACAATGAGCAGTTCTTC
cdr3_aa: CSASPNNEQFF

v_call: TRBV5-1
j_call: TRBJ2-1
clone_size: few
d_call: TRBD1
cdr3_nt: TGCGCCAGCAGCTGGGGGACAGGTGTCTTTGAGCAGTTCTTC
cdr3_aa: CASSWGTGVFEQFF

v_call: TRBV4-1
j_call: TRBJ2-1
clone_size: few
d_call: NA
cdr3_nt: TGCGCCAGCAGCCAAAGTGGGGGGCCCCCGGGGCAGTTCTTC
cdr3_aa: CASSQSGGPPGQFF

v_call: TRBV25-1
j_call: TRBJ2-7
clone_size: few
d_call: NA
cdr3_nt: TGTGCCAGCAGTGAATATGAGGGTTTCTACGAGCAGTACTTC
cdr3_aa: CASSEYEGFYEQYF

v_call: TRBV20-1
j_call: TRBJ1-2
clone_size: many
d_call: TRBD1
cdr3_nt: TGCAGTGCCCTTACCGGGACAGGGGGGAGAAGCTACACCTTC
cdr3_aa: CSALTGTGGRSYTF

v_call: TRBV21-1
j_call: TRBJ2-3
clone_size: NA
d_call: NA
cdr3_nt: TGTGCCAGCAGCAAAGGAATGGGGACTAGCACAGATACGCAGTATTTT
cdr3_aa: CASSKGMGTSTDTQYF

v_call: TRBV18
j_call: TRBJ2-1
clone_size: many
d_call: TRBD2
cdr3_nt: TGTGCCAGCTCACCACTGCCAGCGGGGGGGAATGAGCAGTTCTTC
cdr3_aa: CASSPLPAGGNEQFF

v_call: TRBV6-5
j_call: TRBJ2-5
clone_size: NA
d_call: TRBD2
cdr3_nt: TGTGCCAGCGCGTCCGCGGGGGGCGGGGGAGAGACCCAGTACTTC
cdr3_aa: CASASAGGGGETQYF

v_call: TRBV20-1
j_call: TRBJ1-2
clone_size: many
d_call: NA
cdr3_nt: TGCAGTGCTAGAGGGCAGGGGAATAAGGGCTACACCTTC
cdr3_aa: CSARGQGNKGYTF

v_call: TRBV7-9
j_call: TRBJ2-5
clone_size: NA
d_call: TRBD2
cdr3_nt: TGTGCCAGCAGCGATGGACTAGCGGAAGAGACCCAGTACTTC
cdr3_aa: CASSDGLAEETQYF

v_call: TRBV2
j_call: TRBJ2-3
clone_size: few
d_call: TRBD2
cdr3_nt: TGTGCCAGCAAACGACTAGCGGGGAACACAGATACGCAGTATTTT
cdr3_aa: CASKRLAGNTDTQYF

v_call: TRBV18
j_call: TRBJ2-7
clone_size: few
d_call: NA
cdr3_nt: TGTGCCAGCTCCCCGGAAGGTCGACACGAGCAGTACTTC
cdr3_aa: CASSPEGRHEQYF

v_call: TRBV4-3
j_call: TRBJ2-5
clone_size: many
d_call: NA
cdr3_nt: TGCGCCAGCAGCCAAGATCGGGATAGGGAGACCCAGTACTTC
cdr3_aa: CASSQDRDRETQYF

v_call: TRBV5-1
j_call: TRBJ2-5
clone_size: many
d_call: TRBD1
cdr3_nt: TGCGCCAGCAGCCAGGGACAGCAAGAGACCCAGTACTTC
cdr3_aa: CASSQGQQETQYF

v_call: TRBV5-1
j_call: TRBJ1-4
clone_size: NA
d_call: TRBD1
cdr3_nt: TGCGCCAGCAGCTCACAGGGGAGGGATGAAAAACTGTTTTTT
cdr3_aa: CASSSQGRDEKLFF

v_call: TRBV5-1
j_call: TRBJ2-3
clone_size: NA
d_call: NA
cdr3_nt: TGCGCCAGCAGCTTGGACAGGCCTCAAAGCACAGATACGCAGTATTTT
cdr3_aa: CASSLDRPQSTDTQYF

v_call: TRBV5-1
j_call: TRBJ1-1
clone_size: NA
d_call: NA
cdr3_nt: TGCGCCAGCAGCTTGGGACGGGCGGCTGAAGCTTTCTTT
cdr3_aa: CASSLGRAAEAFF

v_call: TRBV9
j_call: TRBJ2-5
clone_size: many
d_call: NA
cdr3_nt: TGTGCCAGCTCGGGACGGAGAGAGACCCAGTACTTC
cdr3_aa: CASSGRRETQYF

v_call: TRBV5-1
j_call: TRBJ2-1
clone_size: NA
d_call: NA
cdr3_nt: TGCGCCAGCAGCTTGGCCGGACAGTTCAATGAGCAGTTCTTC
cdr3_aa: CASSLAGQFNEQFF

v_call: TRBV5-1
j_call: TRBJ2-7
clone_size: many
d_call: NA
cdr3_nt: TGCGCCAGCAGCGCCTCTACAGGGAACTACGAGCAGTACTTC
cdr3_aa: CASSASTGNYEQYF

v_call: TRBV29-1
j_call: TRBJ2-3
clone_size: few
d_call: NA
cdr3_nt: TGCAGCGTACGGGGACGCCACACAGATACGCAGTATTTT
cdr3_aa: CSVRGRHTDTQYF

v_call: TRBV10-3
j_call: TRBJ2-7
clone_size: NA
d_call: TRBD1
cdr3_nt: TGTGCCACCCGCGGACAGGGAGCCTACGAGCAGTACTTC
cdr3_aa: CATRGQGAYEQYF